A single sample is the source of the 22 T cell receptor beta chains below, sequenced in a study of blood T cell repertoires in COVID-19 (TCRdb year 2020). To prepare the library, the immunoSEQ multiplex PCR assay was applied. TCRdb took this table from immuneACCESS and kept in-frame rearrangements with V and J called. Such tables lack part of the clones; where checked against another copy, unresolved V genes explain under half of the gap, and the rest is unexplained. Counted in this sample were over 140,000 clones; about 80% of them appeared once. The biggest ten clones account for 4% of the sample. What was sequenced was peripheral blood. Receptors originate from a woman aged 60 to 75 with acute or convalescent COVID-19.

The V call is TRBV7-8, the J call TRBJ1-1, with D possibly TRBD1 on 6 matching bases. The CDR3 has 15 residues. V gave up 2 bases and J gave up 5 bases, with 15 bases separating them. Germline V lookup: CDR1 SGHVS, CDR2 FQNEAQ. The CDR3 loop reads CASSLPEGGLTEAFF. The CDR3 bases are TGTGCCAGCAGCTTACCGGAGGGGGGGCTTACTGAAGCTTTCTTT.

This clone was detected only a few times. The chain couples TRBV1 to TRBJ2-5; the table's D call, TRBD2, was not checked against the DNA. TRBV1 corresponds to a pseudogene. The CDR3 contains 18 residues. CDR3 residues: CTSSQVRAGGSRQETQYF. As DNA, the CDR3 is TGCACCAGCAGCCAAGTTCGAGCGGGAGGATCCCGTCAAGAGACCCAGTACTTC.

The chain joins TRBV11-1 to TRBJ1-5; the D gene is possibly TRBD1 (6 bases). V was cut by 5 bases and J by 4 bases, with 9 bases left in between. Germline assignment: CDR1 SGHAT and CDR2 FQDESV (reference sequence). The CDR3 is made up of 13 amino acids. The CDR3 reads CASSGDRNQPQHF. CDR3 coding DNA: TGTGCCAGCAGCGGAGACAGGAATCAGCCCCAGCATTTT.

The chain recombines TRBV29-1 with TRBJ2-2; D gene unclear. The CDR3 covers 14 residues. CDR1 is SQVTM and CDR2 is ANQGSEA in the germline V gene. V dropped 4 bases and J dropped 4 bases, with 13 bases sitting between them. This chain's CDR3 is CSVAVYAATGELFF. CDR3 DNA: TGCAGCGTTGCTGTCTATGCGGCCACCGGGGAGCTGTTTTTT.

This clone was found many times. The chain couples TRBV10-1 to TRBJ2-1, with 10 bases matching TRBD2. The V segment lost 6 bases and the J segment 3 bases; nucleotides outside the gene matches: 11. Germline lookup yields CDR1 WNHNN and CDR2 SYGVQD (reference sequence). This CDR3 region has 17 residues. CDR3 bases: TGCGCCAGCAGCCGCGACCCTAGCGGGAGTCTCTACAATGAGCAGTTCTTC. Its translation: CASSRDPSGSLYNEQFF.

This clone was observed a handful of times. V gene TRBV11-3 combines with J gene TRBJ1-3; D is unclear. The CDR3 length is 13 residues. Looked up from germline, CDR1 is SGHNT and CDR2 is YENEEA. Between the trimmed V and J ends, which lost 5 bases and 4 bases, there was a span of 9 bases. The chain's CDR3 is CASSRELGNTIYF. CDR3 DNA: TGTGCCAGCAGCCGAGAGTTGGGAAACACCATATATTTT.

V is TRBV9 and J is TRBJ2-7; 10 bases match TRBD1. Germline V gives CDR1 SGDLS, CDR2 YYNGEE. The CDR3 sequence is 15 residues long. The V gene end was trimmed by 3 bases and the J gene end by 5 bases; junction bases not matched to a gene: 8. This chain's CDR3 is CASSAMGTGVHEQYF. For the CDR3, the DNA is TGTGCCAGCAGCGCCATGGGGACAGGGGTCCACGAGCAGTACTTC.

V gene TRBV6-2 or TRBV6-3 combines with J gene TRBJ2-4, with a weak D call TRBD2 (7 bases). Trimming removed 0 bases from V and 0 bases from J, with 15 bases in between. This CDR3 has 18 amino acids. The germline CDR1 and CDR2 sequences are MNHEY and SVGEGT. Here the CDR3 DNA reads TGTGCCAGCAGTTACTCTGGGGGGCTAGCGGTAGCCAAAAACATTCAGTACTTC. It codes for CASSYSGGLAVAKNIQYF.

V is TRBV6-6 and J is TRBJ1-5; the match to TRBD1 covers 9 bases. The V gene end was trimmed by 5 bases and the J gene end by 2 bases; junction bases not matched to a gene: 13. The CDR3 consists of 18 residues. The germline gives CDR1 MNHNY, CDR2 SVGAGI (reference sequence). The CDR3 is CASSPRDRVLRGNQPQHF. The CDR3 DNA reads as TGTGCCAGCAGTCCCCGGGACAGGGTCCTACGTGGCAATCAGCCCCAGCATTTT.

This clone is a singleton in its sample. The chain has TRBV5-1 and TRBJ1-3; 9 bases align to TRBD1. In germline, CDR1 is SGHRS, CDR2 YFSETQ. Losses at the gene ends were 3 bases for V and 2 bases for J; bases not matched to a gene: 3. CDR3 length: 15 residues. Written as DNA, the CDR3 is TGCGCCAGCAGCTCACAGGGGGCGGCTGGAAACACCATATATTTT. Its translation is CASSSQGAAGNTIYF.

J is TRBJ2-1 and V is TRBV11-3; TRBD2 matches at 9 bases. Germline V gene lookup returns CDR1 SGHNT and CDR2 YENEEA. The CDR3 is 15 residues long. V trimming: 5 bases; J trimming: 5 bases; junction bases outside the gene matches: 7. Here the CDR3 reads CASSHLAGANNEQFF. The CDR3 coding sequence is TGTGCCAGCAGCCACTTAGCGGGAGCAAACAATGAGCAGTTCTTC. Full variable domain (remainder filled in from reference TRBV11-3 and TRBJ2-1): EAGVVQSPRYKIIEKKQPVAFWCNPISGHNTLYWYLQNLGQGPELLIRYENEEAVDDSQLPKDRFSAERLKGVDSTLKIQPAELGDSAVYLCASSHLAGANNEQFFGPGTRLTVL.

The chain recombines TRBV6-2 or TRBV6-3 with TRBJ2-3; 12 bases match TRBD2. Germline V CDR1 and CDR2: MNHEY, SVGEGT. The CDR3 consists of 18 residues. V shed 4 bases and J 6 bases; nucleotides not matched to a gene: 14. CDR3 region: CASSCNLKLAGGADTQYF. The CDR3 region has the DNA TGTGCCAGCAGTTGCAACCTAAAACTAGCGGGAGGAGCCGATACGCAGTATTTT.

The rearrangement joins TRBV29-1 to TRBJ1-2, with TRBD1 matching 8 bases. From germline, CDR1 is SQVTM and CDR2 ANQGSEA. Trimming cost V 6 bases and J 4 bases; bases outside gene matches: 4. The CDR3 sequence is 12 residues long. The CDR3 coding sequence is TGCAGCGTCCGGACAGGGATCTATGGCTACACCTTC. It codes for CSVRTGIYGYTF.

The V gene is TRBV5-1, the J gene TRBJ2-1; D not certain. Trimming removed 0 bases at V and 6 bases at J, with 10 bases between. Germline V gene data show CDR1 as SGHRS and CDR2 as YFSETQ. The CDR3 sequence is 14 residues long. In DNA, the CDR3 is TGCGCCAGCAGCTTGGGGTCGAGCACCAATGAGCAGTTCTTC. It specifies CASSLGSSTNEQFF.

The chain carries TRBV12-3 or TRBV12-4 and TRBJ2-7; 8 positions match TRBD2. The CDR3 is made up of 13 amino acids. V lost 7 bases to trimming and J lost 6 bases; unmatched junction nucleotides: 8. CDR3 DNA sequence: TGTGCCAGCAAAGCGGGAGTTAACTCCGAGCAGTACTTC. This codes for CASKAGVNSEQYF.

J is TRBJ1-1 and V is TRBV6-6; TRBD1 might be the D (5 bases). There are 14 residues in the CDR3. V shed 5 bases and J shed 1 base, with 11 bases lying between them. Per germline, CDR1 MNHNY and CDR2 SVGAGI (reference sequence). The CDR3 protein is CASSKTDPNTEAFF. CDR3 DNA sequence: TGTGCCAGCAGTAAGACAGACCCGAACACTGAAGCTTTCTTT.

The chain has TRBV2 and TRBJ1-2, with D tentatively TRBD1 (6 bases). V was cut by 5 bases and J by 7 bases, with 17 bases left in between. Looked up from germline, CDR1 is SNHLY and CDR2 is FYNNEI. The CDR3 has 14 amino acids. CDR3 loop: CASSPLRGESGYTF. The CDR3, as DNA: TGTGCCAGCAGTCCCCTCAGGGGAGAAAGTGGCTACACCTTC. The whole variable domain, remainder taken from reference TRBV2 and TRBJ1-2, is EPEVTQTPSHQVTQMGQEVILRCVPISNHLYFYWYRQILGQKVEFLVSFYNNEISEKSEIFDDQFSVERPDGSNFTLKIRSTKLEDSAMYFCASSPLRGESGYTFGSGTRLTVV.

The rearrangement joins TRBV24-1 to TRBJ2-1; D may be TRBD2 (5 bases). Germline CDR1 KGHDR, CDR2 SFDVKD. The CDR3 loop spans 11 amino acids. Trimming took off 6 bases at V and 16 bases at J, with 15 bases between the two ends. The CDR3 here is CATSLPGSLFF. The DNA for the CDR3 is TGTGCCACCAGTCTTCCGGGGTCCCTTTTCTTC.

V usage is TRBV3-1 (or the pseudogene TRBV3-2) and J usage is TRBJ1-3; unclear D gene. The CDR3 extends over 13 amino acids. Germline V gene sequence: CDR1 LGHDT, CDR2 YNNKEL (reference sequence). V was cut by 4 bases and J by 8 bases, with 12 bases left in between. CDR3 sequence: CASSPGGLDTIYF. CDR3 nucleotide sequence: TGTGCCAGCAGCCCGGGCGGGTTGGACACCATATATTTT.

The chain links TRBV11-2 to TRBJ2-7; 7 bases align to TRBD1. Unmatched junction bases numbered 14, after V lost 5 bases and J lost 4 bases. Germline CDR1 SGHAT, CDR2 FQNNGV. The CDR3 has 16 residues. CDR3 DNA sequence: TGTGCCAGCAGCCAAGCCTACGTCGAACAGGGGTACGAGCAGTACTTC. This encodes CASSQAYVEQGYEQYF.

The chain uses TRBV4-2 and TRBJ2-5; 7 nucleotides match TRBD2. The CDR3 covers 17 residues. CDR1 and CDR2 (germline): LGHNA, YNFKEQ. Losses at the gene ends were 1 base for V and 1 base for J; bases not matched to a gene: 9. The CDR3 here is CASSQGFTSDFQETQYF. CDR3 DNA: TGTGCCAGCAGCCAAGGATTTACTAGCGACTTCCAAGAGACCCAGTACTTC.

This chain uses TRBV11-3 with TRBJ2-5, with 8 bases lining up with TRBD2. This CDR3 contains 18 residues. The germline gives CDR1 SGHNT, CDR2 YENEEA. V lost 2 bases and J lost 3; bases outside the gene matches: 14. The chain's CDR3 is CASSLSPPSGRGEETQYF. The CDR3 bases are TGTGCCAGCAGCTTAAGCCCTCCGAGCGGGAGAGGTGAAGAGACCCAGTACTTC.